Presented here are 27 T cell receptor beta chains from one specimen sequenced in a study of human T cells and chemical hapten exposure. TCRdb re-called the RACE reads through MiXCR, storing one row per CDR3 protein. Among 95,000 or so distinct CDR3 sequences listed, over 10% were seen once. Documented time point: patch test 2, 6 weeks after DPC sensitization. Treatment in this sample: therapeutic diphenylcyclopropenone sensitization with weekly scalp DPC. Source: whole blood, taken in connection with sensitization to the hapten diphenylcyclopropenone (DPC). The receptors were gathered from a woman aged 40 to 50 with alopecia areata. Some clones in this sample may be carry-over from other donors' samples.

In its sample, this clonotype was seen many times. This chain joins TRBV7-2 and TRBJ2-7; 7 bases fit TRBD2. The CDR3 spans 14 residues. The ends lost 5 bases at V and 0 bases at J; junction bases unmatched: 4. The germline gives CDR1 SGHTA, CDR2 FQGNSA. This CDR3 reads CASSLRDYSYEQYF. DNA for the CDR3: TGTGCCAGCAGCCTCCGGGACTACTCCTACGAGCAGTACTTC.

This clonotype occurred many times. The chain recombines TRBV9 with TRBJ1-4; 9 bases map to TRBD1. This CDR3 contains 16 residues. Per germline, CDR1 SGDLS and CDR2 YYNGEE. The V and J ends lost 0 bases and 4 bases, in that order; junction bases with no gene match: 4. In DNA, the CDR3 is TGTGCCAGCAGCGTAGTTCCGGGACAGGGTAATGAAAAACTGTTTTTT. Encoded protein: CASSVVPGQGNEKLFF.

This clonotype was seen ten or more times. The genes are TRBV24-1 and TRBJ2-1; tentatively, D is TRBD1 (6 bases). Per germline, CDR1 KGHDR and CDR2 SFDVKD. Trimming removed 1 base at V and 6 bases at J, with 12 bases between. The CDR3 is made up of 15 amino acids. The CDR3 is CATSDFQGRGNEQFF. As DNA, the CDR3 is TGTGCCACCAGTGATTTCCAGGGGAGAGGCAATGAGCAGTTCTTC.

Only a few counts were recorded for this clonotype. V gene TRBV29-1 combines with J gene TRBJ2-7; TRBD2 aligns across 9 bases. Unmatched junction bases numbered 9, after V lost 0 bases and J lost 6 bases. Germline CDR1 is SQVTM and CDR2 is ANQGSEA. The CDR3 loop spans 15 amino acids. CDR3 in amino acids: CSVEETSGLPGEQYF. CDR3 nucleotides: TGCAGCGTTGAAGAGACTAGCGGCCTTCCGGGCGAGCAGTACTTC.

This clonotype was counted ten times or more. The genes are TRBV7-2 and TRBJ2-7, with 8 nucleotides matching TRBD2. The CDR3 consists of 17 residues. J lost 1 base, V lost 2 bases, and 10 bases had no gene match. The germline V gene has CDR1 SGHTA and CDR2 FQGNSA. CDR3 sequence (DNA): TGTGCCAGCAGCTTAAAGGTAGCGGGGCTTTTTTCCTACGAGCAGTACTTC. This gives the protein CASSLKVAGLFSYEQYF.

The chain combines TRBV20-1 with TRBJ2-1; 8 nucleotides align to TRBD2. Trimming took 0 bases from V and 0 from J; bases not matched to a gene: 10. The CDR3 is made up of 18 amino acids. Germline V gene lookup returns CDR1 DFQATT and CDR2 SNEGSKA (reference sequence). In DNA, the CDR3 is TGCAGTGCTAGAGATACTAGCGGCTCTCCCAGCTCCTACAATGAGCAGTTCTTC. Protein: CSARDTSGSPSSYNEQFF.

The chain links TRBV20-1 to TRBJ1-5; no clear D gene. This CDR3 region has 12 residues. V lost 5 bases, J lost 4 bases, and 9 bases lay in between. Per germline, CDR1 DFQATT and CDR2 SNEGSKA (reference sequence). The CDR3 DNA is TGCAGTGCTCATCGCCAGAATCAGCCCCAGCATTTT. Translating gives CSAHRQNQPQHF.

This clonotype has at least ten counts. V and J are TRBV7-2 and TRBJ2-3; D remains ambiguous. CDR1 and CDR2 from the germline V gene are SGHTA and FQGNSA. The CDR3 has 14 residues. V lost 1 base and J 4 bases, leaving 9 bases between the germline ends. The CDR3 here is CASSLVVASDTQYF. As DNA, the CDR3 is TGTGCCAGCAGCTTAGTAGTTGCATCAGATACGCAGTATTTT.

In this sample, this clonotype turned up many times. The chain carries TRBV7-2 and TRBJ1-1; the D gene is possibly TRBD1 (5 bases). The V gene's germline CDR1 is SGHTA and CDR2 FQGNSA. CDR3 size: 16 residues. Trimming took off 2 bases at V and 1 base at J, with 14 bases between the two ends. CDR3 in amino acids: CASSLMSVGTNTEAFF. For the CDR3, the DNA is TGTGCCAGCAGCTTAATGTCGGTCGGGACGAACACTGAAGCTTTCTTT.

The chain uses TRBV6-2 or TRBV6-3 and TRBJ1-4; TRBD1 might be the D (6 bases). The CDR3 is 16 residues long. V lost 2 bases, J lost 0 bases, and 10 bases lay in between. CDR1 and CDR2 (germline): MNHEY, SVGEGT. As DNA, the CDR3 is TGTGCCAGCAGTTACCTCCGGACAGCAACTAATGAAAAACTGTTTTTT. Its translation: CASSYLRTATNEKLFF.

This clonotype was counted only a few times. The V gene is TRBV25-1, the J gene TRBJ2-1; 10 bases align to TRBD2. There are 16 residues in the CDR3. Looked up from germline, CDR1 is MGHDK and CDR2 is SYGVNS. V dropped 5 bases and J dropped 7; count of bases not matched to a gene: 11. The CDR3: CASSRGIAGGLNEQFF. DNA for the CDR3: TGTGCCAGCAGTAGGGGAATAGCGGGGGGTTTGAATGAGCAGTTCTTC.

This clonotype was detected a few times. The chain joins TRBV4-3 to TRBJ2-1, with D perhaps assigned TRBD1 or TRBD2 (5 bases each). The CDR3 is 13 amino acids. Germline V gene data show CDR1 as LGHNA and CDR2 as YSLEER. The V and J ends lost 0 bases and 9 bases respectively, with 9 bases between them. CDR3 region: CASSQEPGPEQFF. The DNA for the CDR3 is TGCGCCAGCAGCCAAGAACCGGGGCCTGAGCAGTTCTTC.

The table lists this clonotype with many counts. This sequence joins TRBV13 and TRBJ1-1; 10 bases are shared with TRBD1. The germline V gene has CDR1 PRHDT and CDR2 FYEKMQ (reference sequence). J lost 4 bases, V lost 11 bases, and 7 bases had no gene match. This CDR3 comprises 13 residues. DNA for the CDR3: TGTGCCGTCCGGGACAGGGGTGGCACTGAAGCTTTCTTT. Residues: CAVRDRGGTEAFF.

This clonotype showed up many times. This chain joins TRBV7-2 and TRBJ2-5; D unclear. The V gene lost 1 base and the J gene lost 2 bases, with 8 bases spanning the gap. This CDR3 region has 14 residues. Germline CDR1 is SGHTA and CDR2 is FQGNSA. In DNA, the CDR3 is TGTGCCAGCAGCTTAGGGGTACAGCAAGAGACCCAGTACTTC. Amino acids: CASSLGVQQETQYF.

This chain links TRBV28 with TRBJ2-3; 7 positions match TRBD1. The CDR3 length is 14 residues. V was clipped by 2 bases and J by 6 bases; unmatched bases: 5. Germline V gene lookup returns CDR1 MDHEN and CDR2 SYDVKM. The CDR3 DNA is TGTGCCAGCAGTTTAGACAGGGTCGTGGATACGCAGTATTTT. The encoded protein is CASSLDRVVDTQYF.

The table lists this clonotype with many counts. The chain recombines TRBV4-3 with TRBJ2-4; D is unresolved. The CDR3 spans 15 residues. V lost 1 base, J lost 0 bases, and 7 bases lay in between. The germline V gene encodes CDR1 LGHNA and CDR2 YSLEER. CDR3 amino acids: CASSQADLAKNIQYF. The CDR3 DNA reads as TGCGCCAGCAGCCAAGCAGACTTAGCCAAAAACATTCAGTACTTC.

This clonotype was picked up a small number of times. This chain joins TRBV5-5 and TRBJ2-3, with 9 bases aligning to TRBD2. Germline CDR1 reads SGHKS; CDR2 reads YYEKEE (reference sequence). This CDR3 region has 16 residues. After removal of 2 bases from V and 8 bases from J, the junction contained 12 bases not matched to a gene. The chain's CDR3 is CASSLMVSGAGGTQYF. The CDR3 DNA reads as TGTGCCAGCAGCTTAATGGTTAGCGGAGCGGGGGGTACGCAGTATTTT. Looking up the rest from reference TRBV5-5 and TRBJ2-3 gives the full variable domain: DAGVTQSPTHLIKTRGQQVTLRCSPISGHKSVSWYQQVLGQGPQFIFQYYEKEERGRGNFPDRFSARQFPNYSSELNVNALLLGDSALYLCASSLMVSGAGGTQYFGPGTRLTVL.

This clonotype was seen many times. This chain joins TRBV20-1 and TRBJ1-1; 9 bases are shared with TRBD1. The J segment lost 8 bases and the V segment lost 3 bases, leaving 13 bases of the junction unmatched. The CDR3 totals 15 residues. CDR1 is DFQATT, CDR2 SNEGSKA, per germline (reference sequence). CDR3 nucleotides: TGCAGTGCTAGTAAGTCCGGGACAGGGACTCCCGAAGCTTTCTTT. Translated: CSASKSGTGTPEAFF.

Only a few counts were recorded for this clonotype. V is TRBV7-2 and J is TRBJ2-5, with D uncertain. The CDR3 extends over 13 amino acids. Trimming pared 3 bases from V and 2 bases from J, leaving 7 bases between. Germline CDR1 and CDR2: SGHTA and FQGNSA. The CDR3 region is CASSFSVQETQYF. CDR3 DNA: TGTGCCAGCAGCTTTTCGGTACAAGAGACCCAGTACTTC.

This clonotype was recorded many times. The CDR3 DNA is TGTGCCAGCTTAGCGGGGGGGCTTTCGGCCAAAAACATTCAGTACTTC. It codes for CASLAGGLSAKNIQYF. The chain couples TRBV6-6 to TRBJ2-4, with 11 bases that match TRBD2. V shed 8 bases and J 1 base; nucleotides not matched to a gene: 7. Germline V lookup: CDR1 MNHNY, CDR2 SVGAGI (reference sequence). The CDR3 extends over 16 amino acids.

This chain joins TRBV20-1 and TRBJ2-2, with D unclear. From germline, CDR1 is DFQATT and CDR2 SNEGSKA (reference sequence). The V end was cut by 1 base, the J end by 1 base, with 13 bases between. This CDR3 comprises 16 residues. CDR3 amino acids: CSARGELGQNTGELFF. In DNA, the CDR3 is TGCAGTGCTAGAGGAGAGTTGGGTCAGAACACCGGGGAGCTGTTTTTT.

This clonotype was counted many times. CDR3 loop: CASSFAAAQETQYF. Here the CDR3 DNA reads TGTGCCAGCAGTTTTGCGGCAGCCCAAGAGACCCAGTACTTC. The gene calls are TRBV28 and TRBJ2-5; no clear D. The V and J ends lost 3 bases and 1 base respectively, with 9 bases between them. The germline gives CDR1 MDHEN, CDR2 SYDVKM. The CDR3 is made up of 14 amino acids.

The chain links TRBV9 to TRBJ1-1; D not resolved. V was trimmed by 1 base and J by 10 bases, leaving 17 bases between them. Germline V gene data show CDR1 as SGDLS and CDR2 as YYNGEE. The CDR3 consists of 14 residues. The CDR3 nucleotides are TGTGCCAGCAGCGTAAGCGCAGCCCCAACGGCAGCTTTCTTT. Translating it yields CASSVSAAPTAAFF.

There are many counts of this clonotype. The J gene is TRBJ1-4, the V gene TRBV6-6; D perhaps matches TRBD1 (5 bases). Trimming took 6 bases from V and 7 from J, leaving 15 bases between them. CDR1 and CDR2 from the germline V gene are MNHNY and SVGAGI (reference sequence). There are 14 residues in the CDR3. CDR3 nucleotide sequence: TGTGCCAGCAGAGCGCAGGGTCTGGGTGAAAAACTGTTTTTT. Residues: CASRAQGLGEKLFF.

This clonotype was found many times. The chain links TRBV18 to TRBJ1-1; possibly TRBD1 for D (6 bases). The CDR3 loop spans 14 amino acids. CDR1 and CDR2 (germline): KGHSH, LQKENI. V was cut by 2 bases and J by 1 base, with 8 bases left in between. CDR3 in DNA: TGTGCCAGCTCACCAGGACAGTCGAACACTGAAGCTTTCTTT. It codes for CASSPGQSNTEAFF. Full variable domain (outside the CDR3, taken from reference TRBV18 and TRBJ1-1): NAGVMQNPRHLVRRRGQEARLRCSPMKGHSHVYWYRQLPEEGLKFMVYLQKENIIDESGMPKERFSAEFPKEGPSILRIQQVVRGDSAAYFCASSPGQSNTEAFFGQGTRLTVV.

This clonotype was counted many times. The chain links TRBV6-5 to TRBJ1-2, with D hard to call. Germline CDR1 reads MNHEY; CDR2 reads SVGAGI. Trimming shortened V by 4 bases and J by 2 bases, and 14 bases separated the two germline ends. The CDR3 length is 15 residues. The CDR3 loop is CASSSAGRMNYGYTF. The CDR3 DNA sequence: TGTGCCAGCAGTTCCGCCGGGAGAATGAACTATGGCTACACCTTC.

The chain links TRBV4-2 to TRBJ1-6, with D hard to call. The CDR3 is made up of 17 amino acids. Germline V gene data show CDR1 as LGHNA and CDR2 as YNFKEQ. V lost 4 bases and J 0 bases, leaving 13 bases between the germline ends. The CDR3 sequence is CASSPSDRGSYNSPLHF. The CDR3 nucleotides read TGTGCCAGCAGCCCATCAGATCGCGGCTCCTATAATTCACCCCTCCACTTT.